This entry is about one T cell receptor beta chain. The antigen it recognizes is unknown. The record has no base qualities; no much larger clone is one base away. This sample was included in a study of blood T cell repertoires in COVID-19 (dated by TCRdb to 2020 to 2022). At the level of the whole study: Samples covering the acute and convalescent phases of COVID-19 were provided by collaborators in the United States, Italy and Spain. The material from the prospective study consisted of cDNA or gDNA derived from T cells, B-cell-depleted T cells, or PBMCs. Deeply sampled blood TCRbeta repertoires from subjects exposed to, actively infected with, or recovered from COVID-19 were included in the dataset. The repertoires were released in a freely available public database intended as a resource for research on the immune response to SARS-CoV-2. Samples came from the ongoing ImmuneRACE study (first 160 participants) plus 1,254 subjects from 6 global collaborators. The sample metadata nearly always contained a de-identified subject ID, COVID-19 status, age in years and sex. Where available, HLA class I and class II types were taken from metadata supplied by the sample provider and were not determined by assay-based typing.

Another Seattle source contributed samples from volunteer blood donors who had recovered from COVID-19. Each collaborating institution followed its own protocols to collect whole blood in K2EDTA tubes. For TCRbeta analysis, collaborator samples were shipped as frozen whole blood, as isolated PBMCs, or as DNA extracted from either sample type. The germline V gene yields KGHSH for CDR1 and LQKENI for CDR2. The CDR3 runs 14 amino acids, cysteine and phenylalanine included. The kept DNA is CDR3 alone, 42 bases in frame from the first base. The germline V and J ends show losses of 3 bases and 2 bases respectively, and no gene match explains 2 bases of the junction. Paper-wide results and their limitations: How much clinical and demographic metadata was included differed by source and by participant, and the metadata was provided uncurated.

The immunoSEQ Assay, a bias-controlled multiplex PCR, was used to amplify TCRbeta CDR3 regions from genomic DNA. In the authors' own workflow: The number of nucleated cells in each sample was estimated from the amplification of reference gene primers within the assay. To quantify the absolute abundance of each unique TCRbeta CDR3 rearrangement, sequence reads were collapsed and filtered. For each sample, productive Simpson clonality was calculated as the square root of Simpson's diversity index over productive rearrangements. TCRdb re-hosts the immuneACCESS table, in-frame sequences only. Its copies lack some clones; in the studies checked, an unresolved V gene accounts for under half of them, and the cause for the rest is not known. V and J calls and clone size are as listed in that table; D and trimming were resolved from the DNA. This sample holds approximately 240,000 clones; 70% to 90% were observed only once. The ten most abundant clones make up about 3% of the sample.

The TCR sequence derives from a woman aged 25 to 39 who had recovered from COVID-19. The sample was peripheral blood. The chain is assembled from TRBV18 and TRBJ1-1; 8 middle bases align to TRBD1. CDR3 sequence: CASSPGQDNTEAFF. The DNA sequence follows: TGTGCCAGCTCACCGGGACAGGACAACACTGAAGCTTTCTTT.